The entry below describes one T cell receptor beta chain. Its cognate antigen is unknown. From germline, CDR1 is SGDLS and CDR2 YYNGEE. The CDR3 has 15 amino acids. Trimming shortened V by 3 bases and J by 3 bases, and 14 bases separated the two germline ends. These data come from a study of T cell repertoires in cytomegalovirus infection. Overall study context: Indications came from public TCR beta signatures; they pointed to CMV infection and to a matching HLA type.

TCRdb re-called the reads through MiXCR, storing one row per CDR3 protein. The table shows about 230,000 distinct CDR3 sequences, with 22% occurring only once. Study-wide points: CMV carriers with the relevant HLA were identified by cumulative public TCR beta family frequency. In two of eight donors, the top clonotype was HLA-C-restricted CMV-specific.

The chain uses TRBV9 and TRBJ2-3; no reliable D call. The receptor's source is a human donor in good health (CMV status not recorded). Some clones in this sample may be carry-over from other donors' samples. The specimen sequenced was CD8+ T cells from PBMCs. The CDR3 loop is CASSGKGAVTDTQYF. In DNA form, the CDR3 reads TGTGCCAGCAGCGGCAAGGGCGCGGTTACAGATACGCAGTATTTT.